This T cell receptor beta chain was sequenced during a study of T-cell memory formation after mild COVID-19 (dated by TCRdb to about 2021). Study-level background: TCR sequence clusters from the two donors were found to be largely donor specific. T-cell clones expanding and contracting after mild COVID-19 in a couple of donors were tracked by longitudinal TCRalpha and TCRbeta repertoire sequencing. The cohort was made up of two young adult volunteers, one female and one male, who were previously healthy.

A single count supports this clonotype. The target of this receptor is not known. No per-base quality is available; no much larger clone lies one base away. One read alone makes for weak evidence. Ficoll-Paque density gradient centrifugation was used to isolate PBMCs. Between the V and J ends, shortened by 4 bases and 7 bases respectively, the junction contains 12 bases. From the germline V gene, CDR1 is SGHDT and CDR2 is YYEEEE. Including the terminal cysteine and phenylalanine, the CDR3 comprises 12 residues. Left in the record is the CDR3 DNA by itself, 36 bases read in frame from the first base. The listed sequencing device is Illumina NovaSeq 6000. TCRalpha and TCRbeta cDNA libraries were built by 5'RACE with constant-segment primers, adding sample barcodes and unique molecular identifiers. RNA was extracted from every sample with Trizol reagent. Library amplification was performed in two PCR steps, and a second sample barcode and Illumina TruSeq adapters were introduced in the second step. The libraries were sequenced on an Illumina NovaSeq using 2 x 150 bp paired-end reads. The paper's data handling went like this. Demultiplexing of reads and collapsing into UMI-guided consensus sequences were performed with migec v1.2.7. With mixcr v2.1.11, UMI consensuses were aligned to TRA and TRB V and J templates and assembled into clonotypes. A clonotype was counted as expanded or contracted only when both edgeR and NoisET called the clonotype significant, with the noise models trained on biological replicates. For edgeR calls, the cutoffs were a false discovery rate-adjusted p below 0.01 and a log2 fold-change threshold of 1. As an exploratory analysis of dynamics, max-normalized trajectories of the 1000 most abundant clonotypes were examined by PCA with hierarchical clustering. The CD4 or CD8 phenotype of responding clones was assigned using the separately sequenced CD4+ and CD8+ repertoires. The public reads were reprocessed in TCRdb via fastp at Q25 and MiXCR, keeping in-frame beta chains. Merged by CDR3 protein, the rows form single entries marked with the most common genes and DNA. What appears here as the V and J calls and clone size reflects TCRdb's work, not the paper's. This sample gives tens of thousands of distinct CDR3 sequences in total; roughly a sixth of them show up just once. The top ten constitute roughly 30% of the sample.

Results and caveats for the whole study, not just this receptor: From day 15 to 85, contracting clones showed balanced CD4/CD8 phenotypes, whereas a second wave of clones that expanded from day 15 to 37 leaned towards CD4+. Some responding clones were detected in pre-infection memory, suggesting pre-existing cross-reactive memory T cells joined the SARS-CoV-2 response. Only a couple of mild cases were covered in the study, and larger cohorts including severe cases with pre-infection samples were considered necessary. SARS-CoV-2 specificity of the second-wave clones peaking on day 37 was not confirmed. Contracting CD4+ clones were found mainly in CM and EM memory subsets, while CD8+ clones were enriched in EMRA.

The sequence was obtained from an adult woman who had mild COVID-19 (a few samples of this study predate the infection). The sample titles of this study are shuffled in the database, so cell type and time point are left out; the donor was told from shared clones. Specimen: PBMCs or a T cell subset sorted from them (not recorded which). The sequence is built from TRBV5-6 and TRBJ2-7, with the D segment possibly TRBD1 or TRBD2, each aligning over 5 bases. CDR3 reads: CASSTGRSEQYF. The nucleotide sequence is TGTGCCAGCAGCACGGGACGGTCAGAGCAGTACTTC.